What follows describes a single TCR beta chain. This clone was seen only once. Its antigen is still unknown. Per-nucleotide qualities are absent, and no much larger clonotype sits a single base away. TCRbeta CDR3 regions were amplified from genomic DNA using the immunoSEQ Assay, a bias-controlled multiplex PCR. The authors processed their data as follows. Nucleated cell counts per sample were estimated from amplification of reference gene primers within the assay. To quantify the absolute abundance of each unique TCRbeta CDR3 rearrangement, sequence reads were collapsed and filtered. For each sample, productive Simpson clonality was calculated by taking the square root of Simpson's diversity index across productive rearrangements. TCRdb's version of the immuneACCESS table is confined to in-frame rearrangements and falls short of the full clone set. An unresolved V gene accounts for under half of the shortfall where checked; the remainder is of unknown origin. D and trimming come from the DNA, and the V and J calls and clone size come from that table. The sample table records 150,000 to 200,000 clones; about 87% of these occur just once. The ten top clones hold roughly 25% of the sample.

This specimen comes from a study of blood T cell repertoires in COVID-19 (TCRdb year 2020). In terms of the full investigation: Samples covering the acute and convalescent phases of COVID-19 were provided by collaborators in the United States, Italy and Spain. The material from the prospective study consisted of cDNA or gDNA derived from T cells, B-cell-depleted T cells, or PBMCs. The dataset comprised deeply sampled blood TCRbeta repertoires from subjects exposed to, actively infected with, or recovered from COVID-19. A freely available public database, intended as a resource for researchers studying the immune response to SARS-CoV-2, is where the repertoires were released. The samples were drawn from the first 160 participants of the ongoing ImmuneRACE study and from 1,254 subjects provided by 6 global collaborators. Sample metadata almost always included a de-identified subject ID, COVID-19 status, age in years and sex. Where available, HLA class I and class II types were taken from metadata supplied by the sample provider and were not determined by assay-based typing. Overall study results and their limits: Clinical and demographic metadata were provided uncurated, with the amount varying by source and participant.

The collaborating institutions used their own protocols to collect whole blood in K2EDTA tubes. Collaborator samples were shipped for TCRbeta analysis as frozen whole blood, isolated PBMCs, or DNA extracted from either sample type. V loses 0 bases, J loses 7 bases, and the germline ends lie 15 bases apart. Based on the germline V gene (reference sequence), the CDR1 and CDR2 sequences are LNHDA and SQIVND. Reading from cysteine to phenylalanine, the CDR3 counts 16 amino acids. The read is trimmed to its CDR3 DNA, 48 bases read in frame from base 1. The sample was peripheral blood. The sequence came from a man aged 55 to 70 with acute or convalescent COVID-19. The chain couples TRBV19 to TRBJ1-4; TRBD1 is a possible D gene, resting on 6 matching bases. CDR3 reads: CASSIDLFRGTEKLFF. The DNA reads as follows: TGTGCCAGTAGTATAGATCTATTCAGGGGAACTGAAAAACTGTTTTTT.